Below, 23 T cell receptor beta chains from the same sample are listed, as sequenced in a study of blood T cells in healthy people across ages (dated by TCRdb to about 2015). Receptor libraries were prepared by 5' RACE. The instrument was an Illumina HiSeq 2500. A second PCR of about 6 to 12 cycles was run with a J-beta primer mix and a sample-barcoded 5' primer. TCRdb redid the processing of the public reads, applying fastp at Q25 and MiXCR, and retained in-frame beta chains. Rows merge per CDR3 protein into single entries with the most common DNA and genes. Recorded for this sample are 1.5 million to 2 million distinct CDR3 sequences; about 30% of them occurred a single time. The ten largest clonotypes hold roughly 8.2% of the sample. Input material: blood. The origin of the receptors is a woman in her thirties in good health.

This clonotype was counted a few times. The V and J genes are TRBV12-3 or TRBV12-4 and TRBJ1-5; maybe TRBD1 (6 bases). The CDR3 length is 16 residues. V lost 1 base and J 4 bases, leaving 14 bases between the germline ends. As DNA, the CDR3 is TGTGCCAGCAGTTTAGTACAGGGTCTGAGGAATCAGCCCCAGCATTTT. This codes for CASSLVQGLRNQPQHF.

This clonotype was counted ten times or more. J is TRBJ2-1 and V is TRBV24-1; 9 bases are a match to TRBD1. The CDR3 runs 15 residues. Germline CDR1 reads KGHDR; CDR2 reads SFDVKD. V shed 8 bases, J shed 1 base, and the junction held 5 bases outside the gene matches. DNA for the CDR3: TGTGCCACCAACGCCGGGACAGGGTCCTACAATGAGCAGTTCTTC. Translating it yields CATNAGTGSYNEQFF.

This clonotype was seen a handful of times. The gene calls are TRBV7-2 and TRBJ2-7; the D call may be TRBD1 or TRBD2 (5 bases each). V was pared by 5 bases and J by 6 bases, with 17 bases between. CDR1 SGHTA and CDR2 FQGNSA come from the germline V gene. The CDR3 contains 14 residues. The CDR3 DNA is TGTGCCAGCAGCATCACCGGGACGGCCGGCGAGCAGTACTTC. It encodes CASSITGTAGEQYF.

Only a few counts were recorded for this clonotype. V usage is TRBV29-1 and J usage is TRBJ2-1, with a weak D call TRBD2 (5 bases). The CDR3 loop spans 16 amino acids. Germline loops: CDR1 SQVTM, CDR2 ANQGSEA. The V and J ends lost 4 bases and 2 bases respectively, with 18 bases between them. This chain's CDR3 is CSVVWTALRTYNEQFF. Here the CDR3 DNA reads TGCAGCGTTGTTTGGACTGCGCTAAGGACCTACAATGAGCAGTTCTTC.

This clonotype was seen repeatedly, ten times or more. V gene TRBV12-3 or TRBV12-4 combines with J gene TRBJ2-1; a possible D gene is TRBD1 (6 bases). This CDR3 has 17 amino acids. V was clipped by 5 bases and J by 5 bases, with 22 bases between them. CDR3 loop: CASSPYRSGTRNNEQFF. The CDR3 nucleotides are TGTGCCAGCAGTCCATACCGGTCCGGGACACGGAACAATGAGCAGTTCTTC.

In this sample, this clonotype turned up a few times. The chain employs TRBV11-2 and TRBJ2-1, with 15 bases identical to TRBD2. This CDR3 has 17 amino acids. J lost 7 bases, V lost 5 bases, and 9 bases had no gene match. The V gene's germline CDR1 is SGHAT and CDR2 FQNNGV. The CDR3 DNA follows: TGTGCCAGCAGCCGCCTCCGGACTAGCGGGAGGGGTAATGAGCAGTTCTTC. It encodes CASSRLRTSGRGNEQFF.

This clonotype was recorded many times. The rearrangement links TRBV7-7 to TRBJ2-1; 9 bases fit TRBD2. Germline assignment: CDR1 SSHAT and CDR2 FNYEAQ (reference sequence). Trimming cost V 5 bases and J 5 bases; bases outside gene matches: 10. The CDR3 contains 16 residues. The CDR3 region is CASSPISGGKNNEQFF. DNA of the CDR3: TGTGCCAGCAGCCCCATTAGCGGGGGCAAAAACAATGAGCAGTTCTTC. The full variable domain, in which reference TRBV7-7 and TRBJ2-1 provide the parts outside the CDR3, is GAGVSQSPRYKVTKRGQDVTLRCDPISSHATLYWYQQALGQGPEFLTYFNYEAQPDKSGLPSDRFSAERPEGSISTLTIQRTEQRDSAMYRCASSPISGGKNNEQFFGPGTRLTVL.

This clonotype was seen many times. This may come from a read error, since a much larger clone is one base off. The J gene is TRBJ2-7, the V gene TRBV7-8, with 9 bases aligning to TRBD1. The CDR3 is made up of 14 amino acids. CDR1 and CDR2 from the germline V gene are SGHVS and FQNEAQ. The junction had 7 bases not matched to a gene; V was cut back by 5 bases and J by 5 bases. DNA for the CDR3: TGTGCCAGCAGCCCGGACAGGGGAGGCCACGAGCAGTACTTC. Encoded protein: CASSPDRGGHEQYF. Full variable domain (rest looked up from reference TRBV7-8 and TRBJ2-7): GAGVSQSPRYKVAKRGQDVALRCDPISGHVSLFWYQQALGQGPEFLTYFQNEAQLDKSGLPSDRFFAERPEGSVSTLKIQRTQQEDSAVYLCASSPDRGGHEQYFGPGTRLTVT.

This CDR3 is CASSYSRGPDSPLHF. CDR3 bases: TGTGCCAGCAGTTACTCGAGGGGGCCGGATTCACCCCTCCACTTT. V is TRBV6-5 and J is TRBJ1-6, with 7 bases lining up with TRBD1. The CDR3 spans 15 residues. Germline lookup yields CDR1 MNHEY and CDR2 SVGAGI. Trimming took 0 bases from V and 8 from J; bases not matched to a gene: 4.

Ten or more counts support this clonotype. V gene TRBV29-1 combines with J gene TRBJ2-7; TRBD1 matches at 8 bases. V lost 4 bases to trimming and J lost 6 bases; unmatched junction nucleotides: 11. Germline V gene sequence: CDR1 SQVTM, CDR2 ANQGSEA. This CDR3 has 14 amino acids. CDR3 sequence (DNA): TGCAGCGTTGTGATGATGACAGGGGAGTCCGAGCAGTACTTC. It codes for CSVVMMTGESEQYF.

This clonotype showed up many times. This rearrangement joins TRBV12-3 or TRBV12-4 to TRBJ2-5; D tentatively fits TRBD1 or TRBD2 (5 bases each). V shed 4 bases and J shed 4 bases, with 22 bases lying between them. CDR3 length: 17 residues. The CDR3 region is CASSSQRGYAASETQYF. Written as DNA, the CDR3 is TGTGCCAGCAGTTCCCAGAGGGGATACGCGGCCTCAGAGACCCAGTACTTC.

This clonotype came up once. Being one base from a much bigger clone, this may be a read error. The rearrangement joins TRBV11-2 to TRBJ2-7; no firm D call. Germline CDR1 SGHAT, CDR2 FQNNGV. The CDR3 consists of 16 residues. Trimming left V 6 bases short and J 2 bases short, with 20 bases between. CDR3 sequence reads: CASRHPLGISTYEQYF. For the CDR3, the DNA is TGTGCCAGCAGGCATCCCCTGGGGATTAGTACCTACGAGCAGTACTTC.

The chain recombines TRBV3-1 with TRBJ2-1; the D is unclear. V was cut by 1 base and J by 0 bases, with 13 bases left in between. CDR1 is LGHDT and CDR2 is YNNKEL in the germline V gene (reference sequence). CDR3 size: 17 residues. The CDR3 reads CASSQVARASSYNEQFF. The CDR3 DNA is TGTGCCAGCAGCCAAGTAGCCAGAGCCAGCTCCTACAATGAGCAGTTCTTC.

The chain recombines TRBV20-1 with TRBJ2-1; 7 bases align to TRBD2. Trimming at V came to 7 bases and at J to 6 bases, leaving 12 bases not matched to a gene. The CDR3 spans 14 residues. The germline V gene has CDR1 DFQATT and CDR2 SNEGSKA (reference sequence). The CDR3 loop is CSVISGGPFNEQFF. In nucleotides, the CDR3 is TGCAGTGTTATTTCGGGAGGCCCTTTCAATGAGCAGTTCTTC.

This clonotype was counted between two and nine times. The chain couples TRBV28 to TRBJ2-7, with TRBD2 matching over 7 bases. V lost 7 bases to trimming and J lost 1 base; unmatched junction nucleotides: 16. This CDR3 has 17 amino acids. Germline lookup yields CDR1 MDHEN and CDR2 SYDVKM. CDR3 DNA: TGTGCCAGCACCCCGGGGCGGGCGGGAGAGGAATCCTACGAGCAGTACTTC. Translation gives CASTPGRAGEESYEQYF.

This clonotype was detected many times. A read error may produce the germline difference seen at one junction end. The chain is built from TRBV7-2 and TRBJ1-1; D is unclear. CDR3 length: 13 amino acids. From germline, CDR1 is SGHTA and CDR2 FQGNSA. The CDR3 DNA sequence: TGCGCCAGCAGCTTTCAGGTGAACACTGAAGCTTTCTTT. Translating gives CASSFQVNTEAFF.

This sequence joins TRBV7-3 and TRBJ2-2, with no clear D. Germline V gene sequence: CDR1 SGHTA, CDR2 FQGTGA. CDR3 length: 14 amino acids. V lost 3 bases, J lost 3 bases, and 8 bases lay in between. The CDR3 is CASSFGPDTGELFF. The CDR3 nucleotides are TGTGCCAGCAGCTTTGGACCGGACACCGGGGAGCTGTTTTTT.

This clonotype was detected many times. The chain employs TRBV20-1 and TRBJ2-5, with D possibly matching TRBD2 (5 bases). CDR3 length: 14 residues. V shed 5 bases and J shed 5 bases, with 18 bases lying between them. Germline V lookup: CDR1 DFQATT, CDR2 SNEGSKA (reference sequence). CDR3 amino acids: CSAGRLSAEETQYF. The CDR3 nucleotides read TGCAGTGCTGGAAGACTATCGGCGGAGGAGACCCAGTACTTC.

This chain links TRBV30 with TRBJ1-1, with D perhaps matching TRBD1 (5 bases). Trimming took 5 bases from V and 3 from J, leaving 10 bases between them. This CDR3 has 12 residues. The germline CDR1 and CDR2 sequences are GTSNPN and SVGIG (reference sequence). The CDR3 DNA is TGTGCCTGGGTCCCAGGGTACACTGAAGCTTTCTTT. Translating it yields CAWVPGYTEAFF.

This clonotype appeared a few times. This chain uses TRBV12-3 or TRBV12-4 with TRBJ2-7, with 9 bases identical to TRBD1. The CDR3 runs 15 residues. V was clipped by 3 bases and J by 4 bases; unmatched bases: 7. CDR3 residues: CASSFGTGRDYEQYF. The CDR3 coding sequence is TGTGCCAGCAGTTTCGGGACAGGGAGGGATTACGAGCAGTACTTC.

This chain connects TRBV19 to TRBJ2-7; 9 positions match TRBD2. The J segment lost 2 bases and the V segment lost 3 bases, leaving 5 bases of the junction unmatched. The length of the CDR3 is 15 residues. Germline CDR1 LNHDA, CDR2 SQIVND (reference sequence). The CDR3 sequence: CASSMGLALTYEQYF. CDR3 in DNA: TGTGCCAGTAGTATGGGACTAGCTCTAACCTACGAGCAGTACTTC.

The chain has TRBV28 and TRBJ1-2; D not resolved. CDR3 length: 14 amino acids. Per germline, CDR1 MDHEN and CDR2 SYDVKM. Trimming stripped 8 bases from V and 1 base from J, with 14 bases between. The CDR3 DNA reads as TGTGCCAGCGTACTGGGGTCGAATAACTATGGCTACACCTTC. Its translation is CASVLGSNNYGYTF.

The chain couples TRBV6-2 or TRBV6-3 to TRBJ1-1, with a weak D call TRBD1 (5 bases). The CDR3 length is 15 residues. Per the germline V gene, CDR1 is MNHEY and CDR2 is SVGEGT. Between the trimmed V and J ends, which lost 2 bases and 0 bases, there was a span of 10 bases. The DNA for the CDR3 is TGTGCCAGCAGTTACGGGGCGGGAGTGAACACTGAAGCTTTCTTT. It encodes CASSYGAGVNTEAFF.